A selection of T cell receptor beta chains follows, all from one sample in a study of cytomegalovirus exposure and HLA in healthy donors. TCRdb keeps only in-frame clones here, not all; method: immunoSEQ multiplex PCR. The sample shows about 98,000 clones, more than 60% of them seen only once. The sample consisted of PBMCs. These receptors were collected from a man in his fifties in good health and CMV-seronegative. Both conserved end residues are part of each CDR3. D genes are given only for firm matches. The size of a clone is reported for some rows only, either as once, few or many, or as a class for expanded clones.

CDR3nt: TGTGCCAGCAGCTTGGTCTTGCGGGGGGCCATCTACAATGAGCAGTTCTTC
CDR3aa: CASSLVLRGAIYNEQFF
d_gene: TRBD2
abundance: .
v_gene: TRBV5-6
j_gene: TRBJ2-1

CDR3nt: TGCGCCAGCAGCTTGAATGGACTCTCTGGAAACACCATATATTTT
CDR3aa: CASSLNGLSGNTIYF
d_gene: .
abundance: few
v_gene: TRBV5-1
j_gene: TRBJ1-3

CDR3nt: TGTTCCAGCAGCTTAGCGCTTGGGCAGGGGAATCAGCCCCAGCATTTT
CDR3aa: CSSSLALGQGNQPQHF
d_gene: .
abundance: .
v_gene: TRBV7-9
j_gene: TRBJ1-5

CDR3nt: TGCAGCGTTCAGGGTTTGATGGAGACCCAGTACTTC
CDR3aa: CSVQGLMETQYF
d_gene: .
abundance: .
v_gene: TRBV29-1
j_gene: TRBJ2-5

CDR3nt: TGTGCCAGCAGTGAAACCAGTACTGGGGCCAACGTCCTGACTTTC
CDR3aa: CASSETSTGANVLTF
d_gene: .
abundance: few
v_gene: TRBV6-1
j_gene: TRBJ2-6

CDR3nt: TGCGCCAGCAGCTTGGGGACAGTGAACACTGAAGCTTTCTTT
CDR3aa: CASSLGTVNTEAFF
d_gene: .
abundance: .
v_gene: TRBV5-1
j_gene: TRBJ1-1

CDR3nt: TGTGCCAGCAGTGAACAGGTCTCAGAGCAGTACTTC
CDR3aa: CASSEQVSEQYF
d_gene: .
abundance: .
v_gene: TRBV25-1
j_gene: TRBJ2-7

CDR3nt: TGTGCCAGCAGTTCCAGCCGGGACACTGAAGCTTTCTTT
CDR3aa: CASSSSRDTEAFF
d_gene: .
abundance: .
v_gene: TRBV27
j_gene: TRBJ1-1

CDR3nt: TGTGCCAGCAGTTTCCGAACTGGACAGTCCAATCAGCCCCAGCATTTT
CDR3aa: CASSFRTGQSNQPQHF
d_gene: .
abundance: .
v_gene: TRBV28
j_gene: TRBJ1-5

CDR3nt: TGTGCCAGCAGCTTAGTTGACAGGGGCTACACTGAAGCTTTCTTT
CDR3aa: CASSLVDRGYTEAFF
d_gene: TRBD1
abundance: .
v_gene: TRBV5-4
j_gene: TRBJ1-1

CDR3nt: TGTGCCAGCAGCTTAGGGGCAGGCAGGAGCACAGATACGCAGTATTTT
CDR3aa: CASSLGAGRSTDTQYF
d_gene: .
abundance: .
v_gene: TRBV11-3
j_gene: TRBJ2-3

CDR3nt: TGTGCCAGCAGTTTAGGGGGGGGCGGTTCAGATACGCAGTATTTT
CDR3aa: CASSLGGGGSDTQYF
d_gene: .
abundance: .
v_gene: TRBV27
j_gene: TRBJ2-3

CDR3nt: TGTGCCAGCAGACCCGGACAGGGGGCGTGGAGCACTGAAGCTTTCTTT
CDR3aa: CASRPGQGAWSTEAFF
d_gene: TRBD1
abundance: few
v_gene: TRBV6-6
j_gene: TRBJ1-1

CDR3nt: TGTGCCAGCAGTTTACAGGGGATTGGGGAAAAACTGTTTTTT
CDR3aa: CASSLQGIGEKLFF
d_gene: TRBD1
abundance: .
v_gene: TRBV6-5
j_gene: TRBJ1-4

CDR3nt: TGTGCCAGCAGCTCCGGACAGAACACTGAAGCTTTCTTT
CDR3aa: CASSSGQNTEAFF
d_gene: .
abundance: many
v_gene: TRBV5-4
j_gene: TRBJ1-1